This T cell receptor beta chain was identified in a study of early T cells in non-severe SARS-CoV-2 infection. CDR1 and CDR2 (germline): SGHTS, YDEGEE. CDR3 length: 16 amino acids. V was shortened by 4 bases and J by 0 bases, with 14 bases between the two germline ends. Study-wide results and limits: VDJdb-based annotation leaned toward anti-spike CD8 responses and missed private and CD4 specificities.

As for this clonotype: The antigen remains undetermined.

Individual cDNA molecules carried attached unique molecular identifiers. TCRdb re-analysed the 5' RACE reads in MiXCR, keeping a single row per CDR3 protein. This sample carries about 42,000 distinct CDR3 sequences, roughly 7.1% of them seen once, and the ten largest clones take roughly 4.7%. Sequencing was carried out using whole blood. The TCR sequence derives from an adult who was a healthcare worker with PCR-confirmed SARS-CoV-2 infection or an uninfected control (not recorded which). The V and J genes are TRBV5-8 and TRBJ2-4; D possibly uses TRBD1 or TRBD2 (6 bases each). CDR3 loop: CASSLSPGAAKNIQYF. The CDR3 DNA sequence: TGTGCCAGCAGCCTCTCACCGGGGGCAGCCAAAAACATTCAGTACTTC.